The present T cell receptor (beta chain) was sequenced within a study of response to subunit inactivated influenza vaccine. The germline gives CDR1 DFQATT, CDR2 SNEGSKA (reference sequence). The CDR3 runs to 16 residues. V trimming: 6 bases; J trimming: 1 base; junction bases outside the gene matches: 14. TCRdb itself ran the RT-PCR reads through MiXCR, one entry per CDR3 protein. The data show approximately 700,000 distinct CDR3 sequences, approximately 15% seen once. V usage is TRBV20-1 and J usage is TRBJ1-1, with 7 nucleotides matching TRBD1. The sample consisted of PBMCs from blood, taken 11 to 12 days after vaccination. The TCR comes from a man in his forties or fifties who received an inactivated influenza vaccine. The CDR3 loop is CSALPTGLRWNTEAFF. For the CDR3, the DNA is TGCAGTGCGTTACCGACAGGGTTGAGGTGGAACACTGAAGCTTTCTTT.